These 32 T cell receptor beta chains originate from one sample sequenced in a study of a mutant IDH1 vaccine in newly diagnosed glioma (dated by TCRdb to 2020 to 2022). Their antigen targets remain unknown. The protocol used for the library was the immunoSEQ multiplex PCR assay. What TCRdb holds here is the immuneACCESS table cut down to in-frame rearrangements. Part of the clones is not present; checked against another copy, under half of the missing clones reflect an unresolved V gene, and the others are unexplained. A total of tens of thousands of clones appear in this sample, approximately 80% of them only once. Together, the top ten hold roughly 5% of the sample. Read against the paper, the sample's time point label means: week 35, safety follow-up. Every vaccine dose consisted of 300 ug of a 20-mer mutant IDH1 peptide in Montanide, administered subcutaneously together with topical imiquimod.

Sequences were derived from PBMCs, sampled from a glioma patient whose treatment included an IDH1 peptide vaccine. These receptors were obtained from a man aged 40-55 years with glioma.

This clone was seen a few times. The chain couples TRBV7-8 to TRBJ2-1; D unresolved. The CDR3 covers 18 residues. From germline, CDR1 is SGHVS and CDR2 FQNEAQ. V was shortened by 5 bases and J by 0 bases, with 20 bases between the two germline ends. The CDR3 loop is CASSLQAIPQSSYNEQFF. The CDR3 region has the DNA TGTGCCAGCAGCCTACAAGCGATACCTCAAAGCTCCTACAATGAGCAGTTCTTC.

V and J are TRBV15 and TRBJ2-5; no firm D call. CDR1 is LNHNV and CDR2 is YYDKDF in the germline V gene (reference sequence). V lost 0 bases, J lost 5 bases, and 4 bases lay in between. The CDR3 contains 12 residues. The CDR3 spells CATSRDGETQYF. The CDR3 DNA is TGTGCCACCAGCAGAGATGGGGAGACCCAGTACTTC.

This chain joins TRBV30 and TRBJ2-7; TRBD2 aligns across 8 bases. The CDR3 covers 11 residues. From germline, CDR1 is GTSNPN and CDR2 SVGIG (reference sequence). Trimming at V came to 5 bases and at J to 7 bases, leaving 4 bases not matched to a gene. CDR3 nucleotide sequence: TGTGCCTGGCGACTAGCGCGGGAGCAGTACTTC. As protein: CAWRLAREQYF.

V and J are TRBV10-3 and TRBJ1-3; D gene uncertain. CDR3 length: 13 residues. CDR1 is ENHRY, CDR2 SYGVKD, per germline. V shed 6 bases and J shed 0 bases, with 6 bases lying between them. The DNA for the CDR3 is TGTGCCATCAGCCATGGCTCTGGAAACACCATATATTTT. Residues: CAISHGSGNTIYF.

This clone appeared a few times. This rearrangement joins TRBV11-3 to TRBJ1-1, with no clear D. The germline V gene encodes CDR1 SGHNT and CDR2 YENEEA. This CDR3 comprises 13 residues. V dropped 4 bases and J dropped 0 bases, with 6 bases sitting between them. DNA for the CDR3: TGTGCCAGCAGCTCAAACATGAACACTGAAGCTTTCTTT. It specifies CASSSNMNTEAFF.

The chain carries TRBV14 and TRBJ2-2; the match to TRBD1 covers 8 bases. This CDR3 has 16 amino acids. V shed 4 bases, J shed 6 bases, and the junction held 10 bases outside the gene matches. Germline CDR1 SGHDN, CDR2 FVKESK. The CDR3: CASSRSGQGWSGELFF. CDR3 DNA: TGTGCCAGCAGCCGCTCAGGACAGGGATGGTCCGGGGAGCTGTTTTTT.

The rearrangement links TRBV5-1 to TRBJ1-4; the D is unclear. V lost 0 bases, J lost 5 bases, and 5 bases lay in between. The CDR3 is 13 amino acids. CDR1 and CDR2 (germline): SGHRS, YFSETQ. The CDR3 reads CASSLAQNEKLFF. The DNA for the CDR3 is TGCGCCAGCAGCTTGGCCCAGAATGAAAAACTGTTTTTT.

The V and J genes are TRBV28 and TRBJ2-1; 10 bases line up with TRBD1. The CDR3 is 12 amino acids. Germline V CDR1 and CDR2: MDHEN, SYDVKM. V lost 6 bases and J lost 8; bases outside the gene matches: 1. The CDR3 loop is CASRGTGDEQFF. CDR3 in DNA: TGTGCCAGCAGGGGGACAGGGGATGAGCAGTTCTTC. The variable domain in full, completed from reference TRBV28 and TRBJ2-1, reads DVKVTQSSRYLVKRTGEKVFLECVQDMDHENMFWYRQDPGLGLRLIYFSYDVKMKEKGDIPEGYSVSREKKERFSLILESASTNQTSMYLCASRGTGDEQFFGPGTRLTVL.

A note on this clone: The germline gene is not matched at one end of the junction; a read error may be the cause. The DNA of the CDR3 is TGTGCCAGTAGGATAGGGAGAATTGGCTACACCTTC. It codes for CASRIGRIGYTF. J is TRBJ1-2 and V is TRBV19; D call uncertain. This CDR3 is 12 amino acids long. Germline loops: CDR1 LNHDA, CDR2 SQIVND (reference sequence). The whole variable domain, remainder taken from reference TRBV19 and TRBJ1-2, is DGGITQSPKYLFRKEGQNVTLSCEQNLNHDAMYWYRQDPGQGLRLIYYSQIVNDFQKGDIAEGYSVSREKKESFPLTVTSAQKNPTAFYLCASRIGRIGYTFGSGTRLTVV.

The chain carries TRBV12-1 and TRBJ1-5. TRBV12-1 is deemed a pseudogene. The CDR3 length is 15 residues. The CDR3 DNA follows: TGTGCCAGCATCGGGCGGGCAGACCCAGATAGGCCCCAGCATTTT. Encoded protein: CASIGRADPDRPQHF.

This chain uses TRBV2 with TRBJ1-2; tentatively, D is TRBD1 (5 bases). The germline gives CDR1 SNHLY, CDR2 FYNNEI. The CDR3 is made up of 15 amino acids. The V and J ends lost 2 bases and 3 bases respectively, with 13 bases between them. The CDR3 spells CASSESQGLYYGYTF. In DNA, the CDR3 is TGTGCCAGCAGTGAAAGCCAGGGCCTCTACTATGGCTACACCTTC.

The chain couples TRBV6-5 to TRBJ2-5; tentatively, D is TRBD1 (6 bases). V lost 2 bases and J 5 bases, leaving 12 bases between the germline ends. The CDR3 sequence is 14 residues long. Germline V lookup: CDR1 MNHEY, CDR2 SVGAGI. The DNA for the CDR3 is TGTGCCAGCAGTTACGGGGGCAGCTCGGAGACCCAGTACTTC. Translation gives CASSYGGSSETQYF.

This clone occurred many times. The CDR3 spells CASSLRLAGVGYEQYF. The CDR3, as DNA: TGTGCCAGCAGCTTAAGACTAGCGGGAGTGGGGTACGAGCAGTACTTC. V usage is TRBV7-8 and J usage is TRBJ2-7, with 12 bases aligning to TRBD2. The trim removed 2 bases at V and 4 bases at J, leaving 6 bases unmatched. The CDR3 has 16 residues. Germline V gene data show CDR1 as SGHVS and CDR2 as FQNEAQ.

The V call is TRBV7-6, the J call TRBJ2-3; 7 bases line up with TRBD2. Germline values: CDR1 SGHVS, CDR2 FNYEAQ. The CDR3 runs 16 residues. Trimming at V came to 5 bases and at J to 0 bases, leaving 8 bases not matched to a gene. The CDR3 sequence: CASSILSGASTDTQYF. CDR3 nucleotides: TGTGCCAGCAGCATACTAAGCGGGGCAAGCACAGATACGCAGTATTTT.

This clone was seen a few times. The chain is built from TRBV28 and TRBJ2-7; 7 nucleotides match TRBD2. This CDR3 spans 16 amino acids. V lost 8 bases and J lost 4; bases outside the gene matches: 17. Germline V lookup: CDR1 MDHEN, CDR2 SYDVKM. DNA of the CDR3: TGTGCCAGCCCTAACCGGTACGGGAGGATGAGATACGAGCAGTACTTC. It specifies CASPNRYGRMRYEQYF.

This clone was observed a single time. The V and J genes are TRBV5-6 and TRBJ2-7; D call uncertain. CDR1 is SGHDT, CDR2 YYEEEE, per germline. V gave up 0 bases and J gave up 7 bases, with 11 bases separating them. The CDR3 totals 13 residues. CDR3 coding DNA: TGTGCCAGCAGCTTGGGGGCTCCTTGGGAGCAGTACTTC. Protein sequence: CASSLGAPWEQYF.

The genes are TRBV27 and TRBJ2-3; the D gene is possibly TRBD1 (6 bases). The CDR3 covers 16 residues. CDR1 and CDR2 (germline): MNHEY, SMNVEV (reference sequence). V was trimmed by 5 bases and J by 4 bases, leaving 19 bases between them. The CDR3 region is CASSPSTGNFADTQYF. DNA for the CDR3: TGTGCCAGCAGTCCCTCGACAGGAAACTTCGCAGATACGCAGTATTTT.

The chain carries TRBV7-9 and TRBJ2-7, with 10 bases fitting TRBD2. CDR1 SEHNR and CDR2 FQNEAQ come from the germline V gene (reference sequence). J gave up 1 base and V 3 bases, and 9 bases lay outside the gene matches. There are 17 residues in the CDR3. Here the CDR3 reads CASSFGTSVHPSYEQYF. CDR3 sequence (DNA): TGTGCCAGCAGCTTCGGGACTAGCGTTCACCCTTCCTACGAGCAGTACTTC.

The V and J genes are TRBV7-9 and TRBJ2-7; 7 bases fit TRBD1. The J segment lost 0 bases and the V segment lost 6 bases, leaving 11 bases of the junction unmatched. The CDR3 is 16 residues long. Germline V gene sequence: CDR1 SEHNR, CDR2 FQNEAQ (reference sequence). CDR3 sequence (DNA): TGTGCCAGCAGATTATCCGGGACAGTGCTCTCCTACGAGCAGTACTTC. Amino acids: CASRLSGTVLSYEQYF.

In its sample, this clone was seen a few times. CDR3 sequence: CASSRQGFNYGYTF. The CDR3 DNA reads TGTGCCAGCAGCCGACAGGGGTTTAACTATGGCTACACCTTC. V gene TRBV7-9 combines with J gene TRBJ1-2; 8 positions agree with TRBD1. The germline V gene encodes CDR1 SEHNR and CDR2 FQNEAQ (reference sequence). The CDR3 totals 14 residues. J lost 1 base, V lost 5 bases, and 3 bases had no gene match.

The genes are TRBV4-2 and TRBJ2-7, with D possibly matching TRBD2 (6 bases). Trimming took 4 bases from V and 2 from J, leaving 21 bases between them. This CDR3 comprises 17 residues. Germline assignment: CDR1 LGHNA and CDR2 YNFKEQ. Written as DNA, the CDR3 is TGTGCCAGCAGCCCCCAGGGATGGGGGACTTCTACCTACGAGCAGTACTTC. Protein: CASSPQGWGTSTYEQYF.

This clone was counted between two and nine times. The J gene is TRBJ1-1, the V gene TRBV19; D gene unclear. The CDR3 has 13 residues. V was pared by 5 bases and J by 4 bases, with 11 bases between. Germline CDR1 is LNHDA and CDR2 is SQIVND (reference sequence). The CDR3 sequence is CASSFSMGTEAFF. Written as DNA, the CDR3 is TGTGCCAGTAGTTTTAGCATGGGCACTGAAGCTTTCTTT. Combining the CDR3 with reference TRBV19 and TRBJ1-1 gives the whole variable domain DGGITQSPKYLFRKEGQNVTLSCEQNLNHDAMYWYRQDPGQGLRLIYYSQIVNDFQKGDIAEGYSVSREKKESFPLTVTSAQKNPTAFYLCASSFSMGTEAFFGQGTRLTVV.

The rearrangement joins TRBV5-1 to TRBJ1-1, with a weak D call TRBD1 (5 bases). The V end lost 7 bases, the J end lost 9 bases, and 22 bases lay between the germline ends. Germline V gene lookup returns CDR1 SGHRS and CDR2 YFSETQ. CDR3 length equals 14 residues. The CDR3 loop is CASREEEGVQKAFF. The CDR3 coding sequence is TGCGCCAGCCGTGAGGAGGAAGGGGTTCAGAAAGCTTTCTTT.

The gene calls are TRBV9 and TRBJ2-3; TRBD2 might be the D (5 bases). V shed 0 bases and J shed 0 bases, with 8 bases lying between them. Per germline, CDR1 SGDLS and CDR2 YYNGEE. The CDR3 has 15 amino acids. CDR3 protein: CASSVVGLSTDTQYF. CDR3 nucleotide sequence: TGTGCCAGCAGCGTAGTAGGACTGAGCACAGATACGCAGTATTTT.

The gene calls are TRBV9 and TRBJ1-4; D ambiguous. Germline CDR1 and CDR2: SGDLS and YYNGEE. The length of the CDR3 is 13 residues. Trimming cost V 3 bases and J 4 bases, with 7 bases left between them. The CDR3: CASSGVYNEKLFF. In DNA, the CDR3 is TGTGCCAGCAGCGGCGTCTATAATGAAAAACTGTTTTTT.

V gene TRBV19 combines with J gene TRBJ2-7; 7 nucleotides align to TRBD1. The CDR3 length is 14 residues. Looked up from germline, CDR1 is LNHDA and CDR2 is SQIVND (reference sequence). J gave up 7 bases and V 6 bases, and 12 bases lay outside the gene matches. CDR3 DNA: TGTGCCAGTAGACCACAGGGGTTTCTCGGAGAGCAGTACTTC. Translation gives CASRPQGFLGEQYF. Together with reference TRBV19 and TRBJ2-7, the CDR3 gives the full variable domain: DGGITQSPKYLFRKEGQNVTLSCEQNLNHDAMYWYRQDPGQGLRLIYYSQIVNDFQKGDIAEGYSVSREKKESFPLTVTSAQKNPTAFYLCASRPQGFLGEQYFGPGTRLTVT.

The CDR3 bases are TGTGCCAGCAGTACCGCGGGAGGACCTGGCTCCTACGAGCAGTACTTC. It specifies CASSTAGGPGSYEQYF. The gene calls are TRBV28 and TRBJ2-7; 8 nucleotides line up with TRBD2. There are 16 residues in the CDR3. With 5 bases clipped from V and 0 bases from J, the junction kept 9 bases outside the gene matches. Germline values: CDR1 MDHEN, CDR2 SYDVKM.

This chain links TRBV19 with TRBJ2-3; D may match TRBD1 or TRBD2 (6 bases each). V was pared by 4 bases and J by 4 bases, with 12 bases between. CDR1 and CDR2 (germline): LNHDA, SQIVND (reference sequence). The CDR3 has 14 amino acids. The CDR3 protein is CASSRPGGPDTQYF. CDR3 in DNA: TGTGCCAGTAGTAGACCCGGGGGCCCAGATACGCAGTATTTT.

DNA for the CDR3: TGCAGTGCTACACCCCAAGAGACCCAGTACTTC. Its protein product is CSATPQETQYF. The chain recombines TRBV20-1 with TRBJ2-5; no reliable D call. The CDR3 is made up of 11 amino acids. Germline V lookup: CDR1 DFQATT, CDR2 SNEGSKA (reference sequence). V was shortened by 4 bases and J by 1 base, with 4 bases between the two germline ends.

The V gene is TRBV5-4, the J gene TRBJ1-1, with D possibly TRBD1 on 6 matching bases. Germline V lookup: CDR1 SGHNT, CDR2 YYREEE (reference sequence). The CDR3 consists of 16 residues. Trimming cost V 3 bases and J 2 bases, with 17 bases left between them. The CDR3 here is CASSSGQPSGNTEAFF. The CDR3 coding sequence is TGTGCCAGCAGCTCCGGACAGCCATCTGGAAACACTGAAGCTTTCTTT. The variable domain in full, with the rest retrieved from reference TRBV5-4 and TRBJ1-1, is ETGVTQSPTHLIKTRGQQVTLRCSSQSGHNTVSWYQQALGQGPQFIFQYYREEENGRGNFPPRFSGLQFPNYSSELNVNALELDDSALYLCASSSGQPSGNTEAFFGQGTRLTVV.

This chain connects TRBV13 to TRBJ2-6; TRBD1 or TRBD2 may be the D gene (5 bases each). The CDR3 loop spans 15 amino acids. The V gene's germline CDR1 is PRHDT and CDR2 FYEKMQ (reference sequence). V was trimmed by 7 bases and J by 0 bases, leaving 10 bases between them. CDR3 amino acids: CASTKGTSGANVLTF. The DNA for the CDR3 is TGTGCCAGCACCAAGGGGACCTCTGGGGCCAACGTCCTGACTTTC. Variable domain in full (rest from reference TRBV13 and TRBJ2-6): AAGVIQSPRHLIKEKRETATLKCYPIPRHDTVYWYQQGPGQDPQFLISFYEKMQSDKGSIPDRFSAQQFSDYHSELNMSSLELGDSALYFCASTKGTSGANVLTFGAGSRLTVL.

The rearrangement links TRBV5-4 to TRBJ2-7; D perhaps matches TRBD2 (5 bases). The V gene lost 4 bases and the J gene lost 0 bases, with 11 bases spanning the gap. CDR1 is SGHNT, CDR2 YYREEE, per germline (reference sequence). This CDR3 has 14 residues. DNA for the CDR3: TGTGCCAGCAGCCAAAGCCGGGACTCCTACGAGCAGTACTTC. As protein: CASSQSRDSYEQYF.